The 13 T cell receptor beta chains below come from one sample, sequenced in a study of T-cell reconstitution after alpha-beta-depleted transplantation in children. TCRbeta library preparation incorporated unique molecular identifiers. MiXCR, run by TCRdb on the PCR reads, gives a single entry per CDR3 protein. Of some 600,000 distinct CDR3 sequences in the sample, around 13% are singletons; the top ten hold over 2%. The sample here was PBMCs, mostly from graft donor cells, taken 360 days after TCRalphabeta/CD19-depleted stem cell transplant. Every receptor here comes from a male patient under 18 who had a stem cell transplant for acute myeloid leukemia, so the T cells may come from the graft donor.

CDR3 sequence reads: CASSPLPVYGRTGELFF. In nucleotides, the CDR3 is TGTGCCAGCTCACCCCTCCCCGTCTACGGGAGGACCGGGGAGCTGTTTTTT. The V call is TRBV18, the J call TRBJ2-2; 7 bases map to TRBD2. After removal of 3 bases from V and 5 bases from J, the junction contained 12 bases not matched to a gene. CDR1 is KGHSH and CDR2 is LQKENI in the germline V gene. The CDR3 loop spans 17 amino acids.

This clonotype was observed many times. V usage is TRBV5-1 and J usage is TRBJ2-1; D is uncertain. Germline lookup yields CDR1 SGHRS and CDR2 YFSETQ. V was clipped by 2 bases and J by 10 bases, with 19 bases between them. This CDR3 has 15 residues. CDR3 residues: CASSFSPTPVEEQFF. The CDR3 DNA reads TGCGCCAGCAGCTTCTCGCCTACGCCGGTGGAGGAGCAGTTCTTC.

The chain links TRBV4-2 to TRBJ2-5, with D possibly called TRBD1 or TRBD2 (5 bases each). V was shortened by 8 bases and J by 5 bases, with 18 bases between the two germline ends. Germline CDR1 is LGHNA and CDR2 is YNFKEQ. The CDR3 covers 14 residues. CDR3 residues: CASAPEGTLETQYF. The CDR3 DNA is TGTGCCAGCGCTCCGGAAGGGACGTTGGAGACCCAGTACTTC.

This clonotype was seen many times. The J gene is TRBJ2-3, the V gene TRBV27, with 7 positions matching TRBD2. V lost 6 bases to trimming and J lost 1 base; unmatched junction nucleotides: 7. From germline, CDR1 is MNHEY and CDR2 SMNVEV (reference sequence). The CDR3 runs to 15 residues. DNA for the CDR3: TGTGCCAGCAGCTTGCTTGGGGGGGGCACAGATACGCAGTATTTT. This encodes CASSLLGGGTDTQYF.

This clonotype was picked up a small number of times. V is TRBV4-3 and J is TRBJ1-2; tentative D call: TRBD1 (6 bases). The CDR3 runs 14 residues. Between the trimmed V and J ends, which lost 5 bases and 2 bases, there was a span of 12 bases. Germline V gene data show CDR1 as LGHNA and CDR2 as YSLEER. CDR3 residues: CASSRSTGNYGYTF. CDR3 nucleotides: TGCGCCAGCAGCAGATCTACAGGGAACTATGGCTACACCTTC.

This clonotype was seen ten or more times. Here the CDR3 reads CASSYGEGAAGNEQFF. The CDR3 region has the DNA TGTGCCAGCAGTTACGGCGAGGGGGCCGCGGGCAATGAGCAGTTCTTC. This chain connects TRBV6-2 or TRBV6-3 to TRBJ2-1; TRBD1 agrees at 7 bases. This CDR3 contains 16 residues. Germline V gene data show CDR1 as MNHEY and CDR2 as SVGEGT. Trimming took 2 bases from V and 6 from J; bases not matched to a gene: 10.

This clonotype was seen more than once but under ten times. V gene TRBV25-1 combines with J gene TRBJ2-1, with 12 bases matching TRBD2. The V gene end was trimmed by 2 bases and the J gene end by 8 bases; junction bases not matched to a gene: 10. Germline values: CDR1 MGHDK, CDR2 SYGVNS. This CDR3 has 17 amino acids. DNA of the CDR3: TGTGCCAGCAGTGAAAGACTAGCGGGAGCAGGTTTGGATGAGCAGTTCTTC. Protein sequence: CASSERLAGAGLDEQFF. Filled out from reference TRBV25-1 and TRBJ2-1, the complete variable domain reads EADIYQTPRYLVIGTGKKITLECSQTMGHDKMYWYQQDPGMELHLIHYSYGVNSTEKGDLSSESTVSRIRTEHFPLTLESARPSHTSQYLCASSERLAGAGLDEQFFGPGTRLTVL.

This clonotype was seen ten or more times. V is TRBV7-2 and J is TRBJ1-1; D remains ambiguous. The CDR3 totals 15 residues. Looked up from germline, CDR1 is SGHTA and CDR2 is FQGNSA. The germline V and J ends were trimmed by 2 bases and 1 base, with 11 bases remaining between them. CDR3 loop: CASSLQWKGNTEAFF. The CDR3 coding sequence is TGTGCCAGCAGCTTACAATGGAAGGGGAACACTGAAGCTTTCTTT. The full variable domain, in which reference TRBV7-2 and TRBJ1-1 provide the parts outside the CDR3, is GAGVSQSPSNKVTEKGKDVELRCDPISGHTALYWYRQSLGQGLEFLIYFQGNSAPDKSGLPSDRFSAERTGGSVSTLTIQRTQQEDSAVYLCASSLQWKGNTEAFFGQGTRLTVV.

This clonotype was seen a few times. CDR3 DNA: TGTGCCAGCAGTTTGATCGTTAGTGGGTACGAGCAGTACTTC. This sequence encodes CASSLIVSGYEQYF. The chain carries TRBV27 and TRBJ2-7; D unclear. The CDR3 totals 14 residues. The germline V and J ends were trimmed by 3 bases and 4 bases, with 13 bases remaining between them. The germline gives CDR1 MNHEY, CDR2 SMNVEV (reference sequence).

This clonotype has just a few counts. For the CDR3, the DNA is TGTGCCACCCTGGACAGGAAAAATGAAAAACTGTTTTTT. Protein sequence: CATLDRKNEKLFF. This chain links TRBV19 with TRBJ1-4; 7 bases are a match to TRBD1. Losses at the gene ends were 10 bases for V and 5 bases for J; bases not matched to a gene: 7. This CDR3 is 13 amino acids long. Looked up from germline, CDR1 is LNHDA and CDR2 is SQIVND (reference sequence).

The chain carries TRBV12-5 and TRBJ2-2, with D possibly being TRBD2 (6 bases). The CDR3 sequence is 14 residues long. The V end lost 9 bases, the J end lost 2 bases, and 13 bases lay between the germline ends. Germline assignment: CDR1 LGHNT and CDR2 FRNRAP. The CDR3 region is CASAHGSNTGELFF. As DNA, the CDR3 is TGTGCTAGCGCACACGGGAGTAACACCGGGGAGCTGTTTTTT.

This clonotype was seen repeatedly, ten times or more. The V and J genes are TRBV24-1 and TRBJ2-1; D gene unclear. The CDR3 is made up of 14 amino acids. In germline, CDR1 is KGHDR, CDR2 SFDVKD. With 12 bases removed from V and 0 bases from J, the gap between germline ends came to 14 bases. The CDR3 here is CAPLKGCSYNEQFF. The CDR3 nucleotides are TGTGCCCCCCTGAAGGGTTGCTCCTACAATGAGCAGTTCTTC.

This clonotype was picked up a small number of times. This chain connects TRBV7-9 to TRBJ2-7; D is uncertain. Germline V gives CDR1 SEHNR, CDR2 FQNEAQ (reference sequence). The V gene lost 2 bases and the J gene lost 5 bases, with 4 bases spanning the gap. This CDR3 comprises 11 residues. The CDR3 is CASSLQNEQYF. In DNA, the CDR3 is TGTGCCAGCAGCTTACAAAACGAGCAGTACTTC.